This TCR beta chain was found in a study of OX40 agonist ivuxolimab in advanced cancers. Study background: Ivuxolimab is a fully human IgG2 antibody that activates OX40 (CD134). Allowance was made for prior anti-PD-1, anti-PD-L1 or anti-CTLA-4 therapy, and roughly 40% had some. In three patients, partial responses were observed, one with hepatocellular carcinoma and two with cutaneous melanoma. Study findings and constraints: More expanded clones were found, on average, in CD8+ than in CD4+ T cells.

The ends lost 1 base at V and 2 bases at J; junction bases unmatched: 6. Germline assignment: CDR1 MGHRA and CDR2 YSYEKL. This CDR3 has 17 amino acids. Measured with immunoSEQ multiplex PCR; TCRdb has only the in-frame clones, and not every one. This sample has about 63,000 clones, with roughly nine tenths found just once. Remarks on this clone: The antigen is unknown.

Sample: CD4+ or CD8+ T cells sorted from blood, taken in a trial of the OX40 agonist ivuxolimab. The clonotype was recovered from an adult with an advanced solid tumor such as melanoma, head and neck, liver or kidney cancer. The chain couples TRBV4-1 to TRBJ2-1, with 9 bases aligning to TRBD2. CDR3 bases: TGCGCCAGCAGCCAAGCGGGCGGCGGGGGGGCCTACAATGAGCAGTTCTTC. This gives the protein CASSQAGGGGAYNEQFF.